Listed here are 10 T cell receptor beta chains from one sample, sequenced in a study of blood T cells in healthy people across ages. A sample-barcoded 5' primer and a J-beta primer mix were used in a second PCR of roughly 7 to 12 cycles. TCRdb reanalysed the 5' RACE reads using MiXCR and keeps one entry per CDR3 protein. The data show some 800,000 distinct CDR3 sequences, with around 25% seen just once and under 4.5% held by the top ten. The same sample was also studied in work on T cells of mothers and their children.

The sample was blood. Receptor source: a boy under 18 in good health.

The chain joins TRBV18 to TRBJ2-3, with unresolved D. The ends were cut back, 3 bases at V and 5 bases at J, with 15 bases in the middle. There are 15 residues in the CDR3. Germline V gene sequence: CDR1 KGHSH, CDR2 LQKENI. CDR3 in DNA: TGTGCCAGCTCACCTCGGCGCTTTATAAGAGATACGCAGTATTTT. Translation: CASSPRRFIRDTQYF.

This clonotype was counted only a few times. The chain has TRBV29-1 and TRBJ1-2; no definite D call. The CDR3 totals 13 residues. Germline lookup yields CDR1 SQVTM and CDR2 ANQGSEA. Trimming pared 6 bases from V and 0 bases from J, leaving 11 bases between. The CDR3 sequence is CSVQWATNYGYTF. CDR3 DNA sequence: TGCAGCGTCCAATGGGCCACTAACTATGGCTACACCTTC.

This clonotype was seen a handful of times. This chain uses TRBV28 with TRBJ2-2; no clear D. This CDR3 has 13 amino acids. The germline gives CDR1 MDHEN, CDR2 SYDVKM. Deletions cut 7 bases from V and 2 bases from J, with 8 bases between. Here the CDR3 reads CASIMGNTGELFF. The CDR3 DNA follows: TGTGCCAGCATCATGGGAAACACCGGGGAGCTGTTTTTT.

This clonotype was counted a few times. This chain connects TRBV7-2 to TRBJ2-3; perhaps TRBD2 as D (5 bases). V was clipped by 1 base and J by 10 bases, with 12 bases between them. This CDR3 is 13 amino acids long. CDR1 and CDR2 (germline): SGHTA, FQGNSA. The CDR3 region has the DNA TGTGCCAGCAGCTTAGGCGCTAGCCGGGCGCAGTATTTT. Its protein product is CASSLGASRAQYF.

This chain connects TRBV24-1 to TRBJ2-5; D possibly corresponds to TRBD1 (7 bases). The germline gives CDR1 KGHDR, CDR2 SFDVKD. The CDR3 extends over 16 amino acids. V was trimmed by 3 bases and J by 7 bases, leaving 20 bases between them. CDR3 sequence reads: CATSDLPGAQGGTQYF. CDR3 in DNA: TGTGCCACCAGTGATCTTCCGGGGGCCCAGGGGGGGACCCAGTACTTC.

J is TRBJ1-1 and V is TRBV28; D is perhaps TRBD1 (5 bases). Between the trimmed V and J ends, which lost 6 bases and 0 bases, there was a span of 17 bases. This CDR3 region has 16 residues. The germline gives CDR1 MDHEN, CDR2 SYDVKM. The CDR3 bases are TGTGCCAGCAGACCCACGGGGGGGATCTTGAACACTGAAGCTTTCTTT. Protein sequence: CASRPTGGILNTEAFF.

V gene TRBV24-1 combines with J gene TRBJ2-3, with 10 bases lining up with TRBD2. The CDR3 consists of 17 residues. The germline CDR1 and CDR2 sequences are KGHDR and SFDVKD. Losses at the gene ends were 4 bases for V and 0 bases for J; bases not matched to a gene: 6. CDR3 loop: CATSEGLADSSTDTQYF. The CDR3 DNA is TGTGCCACCAGTGAAGGACTAGCGGATTCTAGCACAGATACGCAGTATTTT.

This chain connects TRBV19 to TRBJ2-7, with D possibly matching TRBD1 (7 bases). Germline V gives CDR1 LNHDA, CDR2 SQIVND (reference sequence). V lost 8 bases to trimming and J lost 6 bases, with 14 bases between them. The CDR3 spans 12 residues. CDR3 nucleotides: TGTGCCAGTGGCAGGGGGGAAGGCGAGCAGTACTTC. It specifies CASGRGEGEQYF. The complete variable domain, with remaining parts taken from reference TRBV19 and TRBJ2-7, reads DGGITQSPKYLFRKEGQNVTLSCEQNLNHDAMYWYRQDPGQGLRLIYYSQIVNDFQKGDIAEGYSVSREKKESFPLTVTSAQKNPTAFYLCASGRGEGEQYFGPGTRLTVT.

The rearrangement uses TRBV20-1 and TRBJ2-2, with 10 bases fitting TRBD2. J was trimmed by 4 bases and V by 2 bases; bases with no gene match: 4. Germline CDR1 DFQATT, CDR2 SNEGSKA (reference sequence). The CDR3 loop spans 15 amino acids. As DNA, the CDR3 is TGCAGTGCTAGACTAGCGGGAGTCTTCACCGGGGAGCTGTTTTTT. Its protein product is CSARLAGVFTGELFF.

The gene calls are TRBV12-3 or TRBV12-4 and TRBJ1-3; TRBD1 matches at 9 bases. The CDR3 length is 16 residues. The junction had 5 bases not matched to a gene; V was cut back by 4 bases and J by 1 base. The CDR3 DNA sequence: TGTGCCAGCAGTTACCAGACAGGGGGATCTGGAAACACCATATATTTT. This gives the protein CASSYQTGGSGNTIYF.